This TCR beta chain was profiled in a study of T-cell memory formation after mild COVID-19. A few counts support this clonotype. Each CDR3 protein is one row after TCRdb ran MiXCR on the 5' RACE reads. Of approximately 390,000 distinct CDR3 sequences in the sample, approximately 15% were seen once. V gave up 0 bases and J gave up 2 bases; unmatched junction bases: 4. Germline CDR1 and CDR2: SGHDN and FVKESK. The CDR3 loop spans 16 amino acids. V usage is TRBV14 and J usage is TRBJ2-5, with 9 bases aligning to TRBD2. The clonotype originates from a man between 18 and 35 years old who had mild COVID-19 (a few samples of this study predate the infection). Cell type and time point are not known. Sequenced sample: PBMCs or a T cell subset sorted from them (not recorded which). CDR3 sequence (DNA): TGTGCCAGCAGCCAAGATGCTAGCGGGGATCAAGAGACCCAGTACTTC. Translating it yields CASSQDASGDQETQYF.